This TCR beta chain was recovered during a study of long-term antiretroviral therapy in people with HIV. Study findings and constraints: Whichever time point was examined, clones expanded before ART dominated the repertoire.

The run of the v3.0 immunoSEQ assay was at survey level. Data came from immunoSEQ multiplex PCR; TCRdb stores just in-frame clones and leaves some out. The data show over 25,000 clones, about nine tenths seen once. A remark on this clone: Its matching antigen is unknown.

CDR3 length equals 14 residues. V dropped 0 bases and J dropped 1 base, with 6 bases sitting between them. Germline lookup yields CDR1 SGDLS and CDR2 YYNGEE. The sequencing used unsorted PBMCs, collected 3.2 years before starting antiretroviral therapy. This sequence joins TRBV9 and TRBJ2-3; D unresolved. The receptor was isolated from a man aged 45-65 years with HIV. CDR3 amino acids: CASSVAVGTDTQYF. The CDR3 DNA reads as TGTGCCAGCAGCGTAGCGGTAGGCACAGATACGCAGTATTTT.